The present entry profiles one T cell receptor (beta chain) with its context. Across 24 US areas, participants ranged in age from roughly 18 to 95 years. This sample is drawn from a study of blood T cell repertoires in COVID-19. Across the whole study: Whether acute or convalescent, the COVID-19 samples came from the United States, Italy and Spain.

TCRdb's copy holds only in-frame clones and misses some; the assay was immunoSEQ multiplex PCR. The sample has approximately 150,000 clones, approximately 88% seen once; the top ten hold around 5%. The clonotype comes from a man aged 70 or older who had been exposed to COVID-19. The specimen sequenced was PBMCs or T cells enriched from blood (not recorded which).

The CDR3, as DNA: TGTGCCAGTGGGAGGGCAGAGTATAGCAATCAGCCCCAGCATTTT. It translates to CASGRAEYSNQPQHF. This chain connects TRBV19 to TRBJ1-5, with no clear D. From germline, CDR1 is LNHDA and CDR2 SQIVND (reference sequence). V lost 8 bases, J lost 0 bases, and 14 bases lay in between. CDR3 length: 15 residues.